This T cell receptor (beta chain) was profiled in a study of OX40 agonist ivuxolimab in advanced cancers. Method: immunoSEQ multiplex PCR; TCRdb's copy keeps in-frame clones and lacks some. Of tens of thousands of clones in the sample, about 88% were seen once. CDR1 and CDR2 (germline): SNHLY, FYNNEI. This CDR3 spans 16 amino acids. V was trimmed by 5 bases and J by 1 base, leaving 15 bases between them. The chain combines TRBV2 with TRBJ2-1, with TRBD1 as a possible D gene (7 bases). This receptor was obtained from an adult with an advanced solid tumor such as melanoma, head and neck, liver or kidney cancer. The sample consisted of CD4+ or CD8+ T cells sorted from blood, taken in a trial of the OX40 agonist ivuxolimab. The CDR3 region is CASSLQGRRSYNEQFF. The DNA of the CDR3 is TGTGCCAGCAGTCTACAGGGGAGGAGGTCCTACAATGAGCAGTTCTTC.